This T cell receptor beta chain derives from a study of response to subunit inactivated influenza vaccine. Germline V gene sequence: CDR1 MGHRA, CDR2 YSYEKL. The CDR3 has 16 residues. With 4 bases removed from V and 7 bases from J, the gap between germline ends came to 21 bases. Study-level results: The authors proposed limited new T cell recruitment per seasonal influenza vaccination.

TCRdb passed the RT-PCR reads through MiXCR, listing each CDR3 protein once. The table records about 520,000 distinct CDR3 sequences, roughly 7.6% of them present only once. Details on this clonotype: Its antigen is as yet unknown. Being one base from a much bigger clone, this may be a read error.

This clonotype was obtained from a man in his fifties or sixties who received an inactivated influenza vaccine. This sample comprised PBMCs from blood, obtained around 25 months after vaccination. The J gene is TRBJ2-3, the V gene TRBV4-1, with TRBD1 as a possible D gene (6 bases). The chain's CDR3 is CASSRSQGPRQYTQYF. The CDR3 DNA reads TGCGCCAGCAGCCGAAGTCAGGGGCCAAGGCAATATACGCAGTATTTT.